Below, one TCR beta chain is given with its context. The sample is drawn from a study of T cell changes during pregnancy in multiple sclerosis. The repertoire was sequenced with immunoSEQ multiplex PCR; TCRdb's copy has only in-frame clones and lacks some. The table has approximately 94,000 clones, about 90% seen once. The sequences come from peripheral blood, collected after pregnancy. The receptor was derived from a female donor with multiple sclerosis, enrolled in a pregnancy study.

The CDR3 DNA reads TGTGCCAGCAGTTGGCCGGGACAGGCCTCCTACGAGCAGTACTTC. This gives the protein CASSWPGQASYEQYF. The chain joins TRBV28 to TRBJ2-7; TRBD1 aligns across 8 bases. The germline V gene has CDR1 MDHEN and CDR2 SYDVKM. With V trimmed by 4 bases and J by 0 bases, 5 bases remained unmatched. The CDR3 loop spans 15 amino acids.